This TCR beta chain was observed in a study of CD8+CD57+ T cells in acquired aplastic anemia. Overall study: Sorted CD4+ and CD8+ cells yielded about 3 ug of DNA on average.

This clonotype was found a few times. The TCR beta profiling, which covered VDJ combination and CDR3 sequence, was carried out using genomic DNA as the template. One entry per CDR3 protein, called by TCRdb with MiXCR from the reads. The sample carries 150,000 to 200,000 distinct CDR3 sequences, approximately 48% recorded once. The patients chosen for sequencing had shown expansion of CD8+CD57+ cells (detected by flow cytometry). All participating patients were living with severe acquired aplastic anemia. With V trimmed by 5 bases and J by 6 bases, 1 base remained unmatched. CDR3 length equals 13 residues. The germline V gene encodes CDR1 SGHVS and CDR2 FQNEAQ.

This receptor was identified in a human donor with aplastic anemia. The specimen sequenced was sorted CD4+, CD8+, or CD8+CD57+ T cells (not recorded which) from PBMCs. The J gene is TRBJ1-6, the V gene TRBV7-8; TRBD1 agrees at 7 bases. CDR3 in amino acids: CASSPGGNSPLHF. The CDR3 nucleotides read TGTGCCAGCAGCCCAGGGGGTAATTCACCCCTCCACTTT.